This TCR beta chain was observed in a study of cytomegalovirus exposure and HLA in healthy donors. Per germline, CDR1 SSHAT and CDR2 FNYEAQ (reference sequence). The CDR3 runs 14 residues. PCR primers comprised 60 Vbeta and 13 Jbeta primers. TCRdb's copy holds only in-frame clones and misses some; the assay was immunoSEQ multiplex PCR. The sample lists about 90,000 clones, roughly 80% seen once, with under 2.5% in the top ten. Of note for this clone: Its target is unknown. Compared with germline, one end of the junction differs, possibly owing to a read error.

General study findings and limits: Highly shared variants forming one cluster were likely a sequencing artifact. The study dropped some indistinguishable V segments, TRBV6-2 and TRBV6-3 among them. A later analysis found TCR association rates differed by HLA locus, highest for DRB1 and lowest for HLA-C.

V and J are TRBV7-7 and TRBJ2-7; the match to TRBD1 covers 10 bases. The sample comprised PBMCs. The receptor was isolated from a man younger than 35 in good health and CMV-seronegative. The CDR3 sequence: CASSPGTGDYEQYF. The CDR3 DNA sequence: TGTGCTAGCAGCCCCGGGACAGGGGACTACGAGCAGTACTTC. The whole variable domain, remainder taken from reference TRBV7-7 and TRBJ2-7, is GAGVSQSPRYKVTKRGQDVTLRCDPISSHATLYWYQQALGQGPEFLTYFNYEAQPDKSGLPSDRFSAERPEGSISTLTIQRTEQRDSAMYRCASSPGTGDYEQYFGPGTRLTVT.